This T cell receptor (beta chain) was sequenced during a study of long-term antiretroviral therapy in people with HIV (dated by TCRdb to between 2022 and 2023). The study in broad terms: The earliest samples were collected about a decade before the 2015 WHO recommendation for immediate ART, when ART was typically delayed until CD4 counts fell. Whether ART initiation and durable HIV suppression were associated with changes in peripheral blood TRB repertoire composition and diversity was tested in a retrospective serial study. A total of about 200 cryopreserved PBMC samples were contributed to the cohort by 30 adults with confirmed HIV infection, with samples collected serially over a mean of approximately six years (range 1-12). No cross-contamination during QIAcube processing was seen in test extractions of a monoclonal T-cell line run alongside roughly 35 polyclonal samples. Of the 25 to 30 participants with HIV, some 12 were female.

The research as a whole found: Samples dated from about 2003 to 2018, and the ART regimens used may be less effective than current ones. At every time point, the repertoire was dominated by expanded TRB clones first identified before ART initiation, although this dominance fluctuated and, in many PLHIV, declined after ART. Compared with controls, HIV repertoires had narrower CDR3 length ranges, and the network structure pointed to an antigen-experienced repertoire that shifted only slightly toward naive after ART. Because cell numbers in pre-ART samples were limited, unsorted PBMC were profiled instead of sorted CD4+ and CD8+ T cells. Inferences about post-ART repertoire changes were limited because no data were available on ART adherence, viral resistance or therapy changes. Because PBMC availability was limited, only the TCR beta chain was sequenced, with no alpha chain pairing. A significant increase in TRB diversity was found to be associated with ART initiation, although TRB diversity was observed to remain significantly below that of transplant donor controls even after long-term ART.

Regarding this clone: Its antigen is currently not known. No base quality information exists; no much larger clone differs at one position.

Inclusion was restricted to participants for whom at least one PBMC sample before ART initiation and at least two post-ART samples were available. Treatment was received in the United States of America by all participants with HIV. Before DNA extraction, cryopreserved samples containing roughly 0.9-10 million PBMC were thawed and washed. At the time of the earliest PBMC sample, participants with HIV were aged between about 20 and 54 years. Each participant contributed PBMC samples from 1-4 timepoints before ART initiation and 2-8 timepoints after ART initiation, with a median of 7 samples. For every participant, serial HIV viral load, CD4+ T-cell count, ART history and demographic data were obtained. A Qiagen kit on a QIAcube was used to extract genomic DNA from unsorted PBMC, with samples processed in batches of 12. Via the germline V gene, CDR1 is LGHNA and CDR2 YSLEER. The germline ends are 10 bases apart after V is trimmed by 0 bases and J by 7 bases. Measured from the cysteine to the phenylalanine, the CDR3 is 15 residues long. CDR3 DNA only is kept here, 45 bases in frame from base 1.

The immunoSEQ hsTCRB v3.0 assay was used at survey level resolution to sequence the TRB variable region. A depth of roughly 35,000-50,000 T-cell genomes per sample was targeted for TRB sequencing. TRB libraries were pooled and sequenced on an Illumina MiSeq using a v3 150-cycle kit. The paper's data handling went like this. Repertoire analysis ran in R within a reproducible Nextflow workflow covering QC, data transformation and analysis. LymphoSeq2, an R package for exploring AIRR-Seq data, was used to implement custom analyses. Several samples that yielded fewer than 5000 total TRB sequences were excluded, so that around 190 HIV repertoires were analyzed. Among the 180 to 200 HIV repertoires that were kept, 59 were collected before ART initiation and about 130 were collected after ART initiation. Repertoires were downsampled to 5000 TRB nucleotide sequences, and summary statistics were averaged over 100 downsampling iterations. The analysis kept only TRB sequences whose CDR3 regions were at least seven amino acids long. Diversity was measured with a Shannon entropy-derived clonality score and the Gini coefficient. In the repertoire networks, any two of the top 5000 CDR3 amino acid sequences were connected whenever the two sequences differed by an edit distance of one. Antigen specificity groups and MHC restriction were predicted for TRB CDR3 amino acid sequences with GLIPH2. To flag known associations with CMV, EBV, HIV or tissue antigens, CDR3 amino acid sequences were compared against VDJdb and McPAS-TCR. Pre-ART, post-ART and control groups were compared with Wilcoxon signed-rank tests and Holm-Bonferroni correction. TCRdb mirrors the immuneACCESS table, restricted to in-frame sequences. Some clones are absent from its copies; in checked studies, under half trace to an unresolved V gene, and the reason for the others is unknown. V and J calls and clone size follow that table, whereas D and trimming were derived from the DNA. The sample data list about 25,000 clones, and more than 65% of these were observed just once. The ten biggest clones cover 4.5% to 5% of the sample.

The starting material was unsorted PBMCs, obtained 0.5 years after starting antiretroviral therapy. The receptor was isolated from a woman aged 40 to 50 with HIV. The rearrangement joined TRBV4-3 to TRBJ1-6; the best D guess is TRBD1, with 5 bases matching. The bases read TGCGCCAGCAGCCAAGATAGGCAGGGAAATTCACCCCTCCACTTT. This sequence encodes CASSQDRQGNSPLHF.